Sequencing of this TCR beta chain was carried out in a study of CD8+ T cells in alopecia areata. Documented treatment: oral pan-JAK inhibitor, 5-10 mg twice daily. The study's findings and limits: Just one nonresponder means the tie between baseline CD8+ expansion and response stays uncertain. Sequence data from scalp samples additionally include resident alphabeta T cells of normal skin.

Sequencing templates came from extracted RNA that was reverse transcribed into cDNA. Sequenced by immunoSEQ multiplex PCR; TCRdb stores in-frame clones only, minus some. The sample holds 90,000 to 150,000 clones, 53% seen once. The V gene end was trimmed by 1 base and the J gene end by 4 bases; junction bases not matched to a gene: 8. In germline, CDR1 is SEHNR, CDR2 FQNEAQ (reference sequence). The CDR3 runs 17 residues. In the case of this clone: No antigen is known for it.

The receptor was isolated from a human donor with alopecia areata. Source: CD4+ T cells sorted from blood, taken at week 4, from a patient treated with tofacitinib. The gene calls are TRBV7-9 and TRBJ1-2; 11 bases fit TRBD1. CDR3 loop: CASSLGTGGSGLYGYTF. The CDR3 nucleotides are TGTGCCAGCAGCTTAGGGACAGGGGGCTCCGGGCTCTATGGCTACACCTTC. The full variable domain, in which reference TRBV7-9 and TRBJ1-2 provide the parts outside the CDR3, is DTGVSQNPRHKITKRGQNVTFRCDPISEHNRLYWYRQTLGQGPEFLTYFQNEAQLEKSRLLSDRFSAERPKGSFSTLEIQRTEQGDSAMYLCASSLGTGGSGLYGYTFGSGTRLTVV.